The present T cell receptor beta chain was sequenced within a study of radiotherapy plus CTLA-4 blockade in lung cancer. TCRdb's table, derived via immunoSEQ multiplex PCR, lists solely in-frame clones and lacks some. The data show 30,000 to 40,000 clones, around 83% seen once. Germline CDR1 and CDR2: MDHEN and SYDVKM. The CDR3 has 13 residues. V lost 10 bases to trimming and J lost 4 bases, with 13 bases between them. The genes are TRBV28 and TRBJ2-2; possibly TRBD1 for D (5 bases). The sequenced sample was peripheral blood, obtained from a patient treated with radiotherapy plus ipilimumab. This sequence was found in a human donor with non-small cell lung cancer who had stable disease on radiotherapy plus ipilimumab. The CDR3 DNA reads TGTGCCACCAGGGCCCCGGGCACCGGGGAGCTGTTTTTT. Its protein is CATRAPGTGELFF.